This entry describes one T cell receptor (beta chain). As yet, its antigen is unknown. Germline V CDR1 and CDR2: SGDLS, YYNGEE. The V gene end was trimmed by 4 bases and the J gene end by 5 bases; junction bases not matched to a gene: 8. The CDR3 has 15 amino acids. This entry comes from a study of cytomegalovirus exposure and HLA in healthy donors. Both 60 Vbeta primers and 13 Jbeta primers went into the PCR. The protocol was immunoSEQ multiplex PCR, while the TCRdb copy is restricted to in-frame clones and leaves out a portion. The table lists under 150,000 clones, about 80% of them singletons. Broader study findings: When a later analysis compared HLA-associated TCR beta chains with equally common others, the HLA-associated chains turned out to be more clonally expanded and to have lower generation probabilities. Rare TCR sequences dominated, though some public TCRs recurred in many donors.

The TCR sequence derives from a woman in her thirties or forties in good health and CMV-seronegative. This chain links TRBV9 with TRBJ2-1; 8 bases are a match to TRBD2. Sequencing input: PBMCs. The CDR3 coding sequence is TGTGCCAGCAGCCTCGGATTTAGCGGGAACAATGAGCAGTTCTTC. Translating gives CASSLGFSGNNEQFF.